The clone carrying this T cell receptor (beta chain) is medium-sized by share. Patients picked for sequencing had shown CD8+CD57+ cell expansion detected by flow cytometry. The source of the sample is a study of CD8+CD57+ T cells in acquired aplastic anemia. Germline CDR1 and CDR2: WSHSY and SAAADI. CDR3 length: 14 residues. Trimming stripped 6 bases from V and 4 bases from J, with 15 bases between. TCR beta VDJ and CDR3 profiles were obtained from a genomic DNA template. From the reads, TCRdb called clonotypes with MiXCR, one entry per CDR3 protein. The sample has roughly 170,000 distinct CDR3 sequences; almost 50% are singletons.

Sequenced sample: sorted CD4+, CD8+, or CD8+CD57+ T cells (not recorded which) from PBMCs. The source is a human donor with aplastic anemia. The chain links TRBV10-2 to TRBJ1-2; perhaps TRBD1 as D (6 bases). The CDR3 bases are TGCGCCAGCAGCATAACCAAGGACAGCTATGGCTACACCTTC. Amino acids: CASSITKDSYGYTF.